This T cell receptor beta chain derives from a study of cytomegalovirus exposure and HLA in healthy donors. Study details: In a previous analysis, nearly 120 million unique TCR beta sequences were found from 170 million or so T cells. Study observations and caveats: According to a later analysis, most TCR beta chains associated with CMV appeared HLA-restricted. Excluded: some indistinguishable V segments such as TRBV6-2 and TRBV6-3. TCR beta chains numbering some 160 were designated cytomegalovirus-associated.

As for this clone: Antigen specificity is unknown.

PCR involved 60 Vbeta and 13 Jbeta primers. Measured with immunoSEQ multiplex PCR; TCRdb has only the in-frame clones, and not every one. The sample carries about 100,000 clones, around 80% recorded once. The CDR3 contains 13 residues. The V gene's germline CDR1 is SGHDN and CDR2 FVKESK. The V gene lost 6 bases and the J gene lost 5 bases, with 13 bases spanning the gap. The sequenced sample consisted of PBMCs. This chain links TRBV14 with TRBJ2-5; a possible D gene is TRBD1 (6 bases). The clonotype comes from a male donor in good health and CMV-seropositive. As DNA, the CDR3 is TGTGCCAGCAGACTACAGGGCGGCGAGACCCAGTACTTC. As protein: CASRLQGGETQYF.